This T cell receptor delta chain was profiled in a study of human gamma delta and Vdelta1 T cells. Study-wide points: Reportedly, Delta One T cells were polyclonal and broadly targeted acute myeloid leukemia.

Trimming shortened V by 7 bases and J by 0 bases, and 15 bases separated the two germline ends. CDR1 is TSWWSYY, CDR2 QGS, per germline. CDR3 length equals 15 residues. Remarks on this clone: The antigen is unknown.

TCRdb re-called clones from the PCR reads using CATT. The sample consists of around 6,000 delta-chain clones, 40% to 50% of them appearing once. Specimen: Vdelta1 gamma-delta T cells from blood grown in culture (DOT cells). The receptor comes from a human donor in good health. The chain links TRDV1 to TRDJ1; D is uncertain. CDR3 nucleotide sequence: TGTGCTCTTGCTTGGCGCCGACCGTACACCGATAAACTCATCTTT. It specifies CALAWRRPYTDKLIF.